The T cell receptor (beta chain) under discussion was sequenced for a study of Graves' ophthalmopathy and Graves' hyperthyroidism. The term stable hyperthyroidism indicated an absence of ophthalmopathy within 18 months of follow-up. Excluded: other autoimmune disease, uncontrolled infection, pregnancy or lactation. Clinical symptoms, serum thyroxine, TRAb, thyroid ultrasound and orbital computed tomography determined diagnosis. RNA transcripts yielded amplified TCR beta CDR3 regions. The authors performed first-round RT-PCR with HTBI primers and then a second-round multiplex PCR. TCRdb recomputed calls from the multiplex PCR reads with MiXCR, one row per CDR3 protein. The sample includes 400,000 to 450,000 distinct CDR3 sequences, under 25% of them seen just once. There are many counts of this clonotype. Its matching antigen is unknown. CDR1 is KGHSH, CDR2 LQKENI, per germline. The CDR3 has 13 residues. The V and J ends lost 2 bases and 13 bases respectively, with 12 bases between them.

Whole-study results and caveats: Blood also carried most expanded thyroid clonotypes exceeding 0.001 frequency.

The sample taken for sequencing was peripheral blood. This TCR came from a woman aged 18-29 years with stable Graves' hyperthyroidism. V is TRBV18 and J is TRBJ1-6; D gene ambiguous. This CDR3 reads CASSPGEDTPLHF. The CDR3 bases are TGTGCCAGCTCACCAGGAGAAGATACTCCCCTCCACTTT.